These 11 T cell receptor beta chains originate from one sample sequenced in a study of blood T cell repertoires in COVID-19. Clones were sequenced by immunoSEQ multiplex PCR, and TCRdb holds only the in-frame ones, with some missing. The table has 55,000 to 80,000 clones, 75% to 90% seen once. Sequenced input: peripheral blood. These TCRs come from a human donor in a cohort sampled during active COVID-19.

The V call is TRBV12-3 or TRBV12-4, the J call TRBJ1-4, with TRBD1 as a possible D gene (5 bases). The V end was cut by 10 bases, the J end by 4 bases, with 13 bases between. CDR3 size: 13 residues. CDR3 DNA sequence: TGTGCCACCCGGGGGGGTAATAATGAAAAACTGTTTTTT. It specifies CATRGGNNEKLFF.

J is TRBJ2-1 and V is TRBV11-2, with D tentatively TRBD2 (5 bases). Per the germline V gene, CDR1 is SGHAT and CDR2 is FQNNGV. V was shortened by 4 bases and J by 0 bases, with 13 bases between the two germline ends. This CDR3 comprises 16 residues. The CDR3 loop is CASSSRSDFSYNEQFF. The CDR3 DNA is TGTGCCAGCAGCTCCCGGTCGGACTTCTCCTACAATGAGCAGTTCTTC.

The gene calls are TRBV5-5 and TRBJ1-2, with 9 nucleotides matching TRBD1. The CDR3 has 15 residues. The germline V gene encodes CDR1 SGHKS and CDR2 YYEKEE (reference sequence). With 5 bases clipped from V and 7 bases from J, the junction kept 12 bases outside the gene matches. The CDR3: CASRSQWGQGSGYTF. Here the CDR3 DNA reads TGTGCCAGCAGGTCCCAGTGGGGACAGGGAAGTGGCTACACCTTC.

The V call is TRBV9, the J call TRBJ2-7, with D hard to call. V lost 0 bases and J lost 5, with 12 bases in between. Germline lookup yields CDR1 SGDLS and CDR2 YYNGEE. CDR3 length: 14 amino acids. DNA for the CDR3: TGTGCCAGCAGCGTAGTAGACTTCGGCCACGAGCAGTACTTC. This gives the protein CASSVVDFGHEQYF.

In DNA form, the CDR3 reads TGTGCCAGCAGCCCAGGACAGGGTAACTATGGCTACACCTTC. This encodes CASSPGQGNYGYTF. The chain recombines TRBV9 with TRBJ1-2, with TRBD1 matching 8 bases. Germline V gene data show CDR1 as SGDLS and CDR2 as YYNGEE. The CDR3 is 14 residues long. J gave up 1 base and V 4 bases, and 3 bases lay outside the gene matches.

V is TRBV6-2 or TRBV6-3 and J is TRBJ2-1; 9 bases are shared with TRBD2. The V gene end was trimmed by 2 bases and the J gene end by 8 bases; junction bases not matched to a gene: 10. The germline V gene has CDR1 MNHEY and CDR2 SVGEGT. The CDR3 sequence is 16 residues long. CDR3 amino acids: CASSYGETSGRHEQFF. For the CDR3, the DNA is TGTGCCAGCAGTTACGGAGAGACTAGCGGCCGCCATGAGCAGTTCTTC.

DNA of the CDR3: TGTGCCTGGAGTGCCGGGACAGAGGAGAACTATGGCTACACCTTC. It encodes CAWSAGTEENYGYTF. V gene TRBV30 combines with J gene TRBJ1-2; TRBD1 aligns across 7 bases. Germline V gives CDR1 GTSNPN, CDR2 SVGIG (reference sequence). V gave up 1 base and J gave up 2 bases; unmatched junction bases: 7. The CDR3 is 15 residues long.

The table lists this clone with a count of one. V and J are TRBV5-6 and TRBJ2-1; 10 nucleotides match TRBD1. Germline assignment: CDR1 SGHDT and CDR2 YYEEEE. V was clipped by 5 bases and J by 9 bases; unmatched bases: 14. There are 16 residues in the CDR3. This CDR3 is CASRYRDRGLLGEQFF. In DNA, the CDR3 is TGTGCCAGCAGATACCGGGACAGGGGCTTGTTGGGTGAGCAGTTCTTC.

The V call is TRBV7-8, the J call TRBJ2-5, with 10 bases lining up with TRBD1. Losses at the gene ends were 3 bases for V and 5 bases for J; bases not matched to a gene: 9. The CDR3 is 16 residues long. Germline V CDR1 and CDR2: SGHVS, FQNEAQ. CDR3 bases: TGTGCCAGCAGCTTGCCGCGGGGACAGGGGCGGGAGACCCAGTACTTC. Translated: CASSLPRGQGRETQYF.

This chain joins TRBV19 and TRBJ1-2; D is uncertain. Germline CDR1 reads LNHDA; CDR2 reads SQIVND (reference sequence). This CDR3 contains 15 residues. Trimming cost V 11 bases and J 4 bases, with 23 bases left between them. The CDR3 bases are TGTGCCTCAAGTTTCCCCAGGCATCTGTCCTATGGCTACACCTTC. Encoded protein: CASSFPRHLSYGYTF.

The gene calls are TRBV2 and TRBJ1-2; the D is unclear. Deletions cut 5 bases from V and 8 bases from J, with 12 bases between. Germline CDR1 and CDR2: SNHLY and FYNNEI. The CDR3 covers 12 residues. This chain's CDR3 is CASSPEFSGYTF. The CDR3 DNA reads as TGTGCCAGCAGTCCGGAGTTCTCCGGCTACACCTTC.